This T cell receptor (beta chain) was sequenced for a study of blood T cell repertoires in COVID-19. Study details: Specimens from acute and convalescent COVID-19 originated in the United States, Italy and Spain.

Method: immunoSEQ multiplex PCR; TCRdb's copy keeps in-frame clones and lacks some. The sample gives about 140,000 clones, around 79% of which show up once; approximately 3.5% is in the top ten. Sequences were obtained from peripheral blood. This clonotype originated in a man between 60 and 75 years old with acute or convalescent COVID-19.

The CDR3 sequence is CASSFTPTGDYGYTF. In DNA form, the CDR3 reads TGTGCCAGCAGCTTTACCCCGACAGGTGATTATGGCTACACCTTC. The chain has TRBV9 and TRBJ1-2, with a tentative D call TRBD1 (6 bases). Trimming stripped 4 bases from V and 5 bases from J, with 18 bases between. The CDR3 has 15 amino acids. CDR1 and CDR2 from the germline V gene are SGDLS and YYNGEE.